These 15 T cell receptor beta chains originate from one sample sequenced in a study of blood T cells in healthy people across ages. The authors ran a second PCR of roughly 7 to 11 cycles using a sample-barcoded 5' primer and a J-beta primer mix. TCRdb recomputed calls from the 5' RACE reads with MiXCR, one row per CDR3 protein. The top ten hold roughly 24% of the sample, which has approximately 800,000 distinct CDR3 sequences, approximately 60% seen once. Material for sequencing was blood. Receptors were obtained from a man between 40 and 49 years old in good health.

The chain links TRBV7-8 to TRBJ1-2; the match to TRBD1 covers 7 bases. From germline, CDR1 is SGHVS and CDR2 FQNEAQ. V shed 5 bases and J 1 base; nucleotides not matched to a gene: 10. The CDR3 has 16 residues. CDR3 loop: CASSQGTAVNNYGYTF. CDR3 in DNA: TGTGCCAGCAGCCAAGGGACAGCCGTGAATAACTATGGCTACACCTTC.

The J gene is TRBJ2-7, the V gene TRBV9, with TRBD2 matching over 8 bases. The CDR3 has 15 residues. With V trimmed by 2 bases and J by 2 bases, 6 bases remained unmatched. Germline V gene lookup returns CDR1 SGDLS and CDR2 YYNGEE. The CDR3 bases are TGTGCCAGCAGCGTTAGCGGGACCAGTACCTACGAGCAGTACTTC. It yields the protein CASSVSGTSTYEQYF.

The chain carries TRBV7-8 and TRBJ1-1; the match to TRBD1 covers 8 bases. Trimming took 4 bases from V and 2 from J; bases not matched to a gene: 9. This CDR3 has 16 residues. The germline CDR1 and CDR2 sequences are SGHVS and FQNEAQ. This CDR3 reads CASSSPMDRANTEAFF. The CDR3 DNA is TGTGCCAGCAGCTCACCGATGGACAGGGCCAACACTGAAGCTTTCTTT.

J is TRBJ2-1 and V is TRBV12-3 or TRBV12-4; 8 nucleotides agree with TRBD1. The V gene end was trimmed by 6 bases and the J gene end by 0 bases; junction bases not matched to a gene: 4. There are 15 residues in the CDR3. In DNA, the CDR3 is TGTGCCAGCAGGATAGGGACAGGCTCCTACAATGAGCAGTTCTTC. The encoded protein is CASRIGTGSYNEQFF.

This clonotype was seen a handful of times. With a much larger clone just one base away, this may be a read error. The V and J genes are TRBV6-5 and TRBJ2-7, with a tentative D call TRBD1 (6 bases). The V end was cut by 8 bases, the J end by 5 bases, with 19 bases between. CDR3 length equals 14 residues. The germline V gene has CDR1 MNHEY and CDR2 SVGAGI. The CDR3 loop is CASSKQIQGDEQYF. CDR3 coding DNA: TGTGCCAGCTCAAAACAAATACAGGGCGACGAGCAGTACTTC.

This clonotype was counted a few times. In nucleotides, the CDR3 is TGCGCCAGCACCCTGAGAGGGGGGACTGAAGCTTTCTTT. Residues: CASTLRGGTEAFF. The chain links TRBV4-1 to TRBJ1-1; D possibly corresponds to TRBD1 (6 bases). The CDR3 extends over 13 amino acids. Trimming left V 7 bases short and J 5 bases short, with 14 bases between. The V gene's germline CDR1 is MGHRA and CDR2 YSYEKL.

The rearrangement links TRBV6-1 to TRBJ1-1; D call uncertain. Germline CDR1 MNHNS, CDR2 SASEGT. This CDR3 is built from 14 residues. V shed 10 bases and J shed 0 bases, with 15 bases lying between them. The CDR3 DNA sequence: TGTGCCACCTCTAGGGTTCGGATGAACACTGAAGCTTTCTTT. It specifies CATSRVRMNTEAFF.

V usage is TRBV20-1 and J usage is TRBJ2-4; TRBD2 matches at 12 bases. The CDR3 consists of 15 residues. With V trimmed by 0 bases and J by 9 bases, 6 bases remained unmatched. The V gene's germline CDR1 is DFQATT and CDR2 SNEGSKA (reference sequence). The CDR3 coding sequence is TGCAGTGCTAGAGAGACTAGCGGGAGCTTGGGCATTCAGTACTTC. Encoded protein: CSARETSGSLGIQYF.

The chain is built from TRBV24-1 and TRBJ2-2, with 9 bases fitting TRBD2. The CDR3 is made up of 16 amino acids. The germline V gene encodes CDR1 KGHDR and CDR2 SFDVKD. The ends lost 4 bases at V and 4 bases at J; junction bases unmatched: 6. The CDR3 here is CATSEVAGAITGELFF. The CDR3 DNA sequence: TGTGCCACCAGTGAGGTAGCGGGAGCCATCACCGGGGAGCTGTTTTTT.

The CDR3 nucleotides are TGTGCCAGCAGCCAGAATCTCTTTAGCAATGAGCAGTTCTTC. Its translation: CASSQNLFSNEQFF. The chain carries TRBV3-1 and TRBJ2-1; no definite D call. Germline values: CDR1 LGHDT, CDR2 YNNKEL (reference sequence). This CDR3 has 14 amino acids. Between the trimmed V and J ends, which lost 3 bases and 6 bases, there was a span of 12 bases.

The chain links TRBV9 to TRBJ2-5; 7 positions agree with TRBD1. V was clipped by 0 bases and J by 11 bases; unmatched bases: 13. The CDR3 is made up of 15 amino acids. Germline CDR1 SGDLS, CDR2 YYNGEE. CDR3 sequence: CASSVGDSTYEGQYF. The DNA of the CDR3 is TGTGCCAGCAGCGTAGGGGACAGCACCTACGAAGGGCAGTACTTC.

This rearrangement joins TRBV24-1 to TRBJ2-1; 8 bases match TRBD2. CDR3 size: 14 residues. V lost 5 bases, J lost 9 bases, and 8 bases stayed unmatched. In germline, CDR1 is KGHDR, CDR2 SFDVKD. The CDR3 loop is CATSVTVAGSEQFF. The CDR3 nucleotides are TGTGCCACCAGTGTCACGGTAGCGGGGAGTGAGCAGTTCTTC.

CDR3 region: CASSQKQGVKSREKLFF. CDR3 DNA sequence: TGTGCCAGCAGCCAAAAACAGGGGGTCAAATCACGTGAAAAACTGTTTTTT. The chain couples TRBV5-5 to TRBJ1-4; 8 bases map to TRBD1. The CDR3 is made up of 17 amino acids. The trim removed 4 bases at V and 7 bases at J, leaving 15 bases unmatched. Germline CDR1 SGHKS, CDR2 YYEKEE (reference sequence).

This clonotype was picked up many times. CDR3 residues: CASRETGRYQETQYF. The CDR3 DNA is TGTGCCAGCAGAGAGACAGGGAGGTACCAAGAGACCCAGTACTTC. The J gene is TRBJ2-5, the V gene TRBV6-6, with a tentative D call TRBD1 (7 bases). V was cut by 6 bases and J by 0 bases, with 14 bases left in between. Germline CDR1 is MNHNY and CDR2 is SVGAGI (reference sequence). This CDR3 contains 15 residues.

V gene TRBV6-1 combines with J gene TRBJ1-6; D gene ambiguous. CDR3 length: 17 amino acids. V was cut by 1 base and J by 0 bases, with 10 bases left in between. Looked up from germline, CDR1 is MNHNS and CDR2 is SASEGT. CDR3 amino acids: CASSEGMWSSYNSPLHF. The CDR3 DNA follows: TGTGCCAGCAGTGAAGGGATGTGGAGCTCCTATAATTCACCCCTCCACTTT.